These T cell receptor beta chains were read from a single sample in a study of long-term antiretroviral therapy in people with HIV. This table comes from immunoSEQ multiplex PCR, and its TCRdb copy is limited to in-frame clones, with some not included. The table includes about 15,000 clones, 70% to 90% detected once. The sequences come from unsorted PBMCs, collected 2.3 years before starting antiretroviral therapy. These receptors were obtained from a woman in her thirties with HIV. The CDR3 runs from the conserved cysteine through the conserved F or W. The D gene is left open where the match is weak. For some rows the clone size is stated as once, few or many, or as a class when expanded; others skip it.

TRBD1 NA TRBJ1-4 TRBV7-9 CASSHQGQGREKLFF TGTGCCAGCAGCCACCAGGGACAGGGAAGGGAAAAACTGTTTTTT
TRBD1 NA TRBJ1-2 TRBV5-4 CASSIRDRENYGYTF TGTGCCAGCAGCATCCGGGACAGGGAGAACTATGGCTACACCTTC
TRBD2 NA TRBJ2-7 TRBV4-3 CASSQNPGLAGENYEQYF TGCGCCAGCAGCCAAAACCCGGGACTAGCGGGGGAAAACTACGAGCAGTACTTC
TRBD1 NA TRBJ1-6 TRBV18 CASSSEMPGQGSYSPLHF TGTGCCAGCTCATCTGAGATGCCGGGACAGGGGAGTTATTCACCCCTCCACTTT
NA NA TRBJ1-2 TRBV6-4 CASSERAGYGYTF TGTGCCAGCAGTGAAAGGGCCGGCTATGGCTACACCTTC
TRBD1 NA TRBJ2-2 TRBV15 CATSRDQGGGQGGIGELFF TGTGCCACCAGCAGAGACCAGGGTGGAGGACAGGGGGGTATAGGGGAGCTGTTTTTT
NA NA TRBJ2-5 TRBV2 CASGSGLGETQYF TGTGCCAGCGGATCCGGTTTAGGAGAGACCCAGTACTTC
NA NA TRBJ1-3 TRBV9 CASSVVDQGPGNTIYF TGTGCCAGCAGCGTAGTGGATCAGGGCCCCGGAAACACCATATATTTT
NA NA TRBJ2-5 TRBV2 CASNEGGIQETQYF TGTGCCAGCAACGAGGGGGGGATTCAAGAGACCCAGTACTTC
NA NA TRBJ1-6 TRBV4-1 CASSQARGTVDSSPLHF TGCGCCAGCAGCCAAGCCCGCGGGACGGTGGATAGTTCACCCCTCCACTTT
NA NA TRBJ1-5 TRBV6-1 CASSPRQVDQPQHF TGTGCCAGCAGTCCTCGACAGGTAGACCAGCCCCAGCATTTT
NA NA TRBJ1-2 TRBV5-1 CASSLNEATGQGYTF TGCGCCAGCAGCTTGAACGAGGCCACCGGGCAAGGCTACACCTTC
NA medium-sized TRBJ1-1 TRBV6-1 CASKTWANTEAFF TGTGCCAGCAAGACTTGGGCGAACACTGAAGCTTTCTTT
NA NA TRBJ1-4 TRBV4-1 CASRPTGGNEKLFF TGCGCCAGCAGACCGACGGGAGGAAATGAAAAACTGTTTTTT
TRBD1 once TRBJ1-3 TRBV29-1 CSVAGQGPGNTIYF TGCAGCGTTGCGGGACAGGGACCTGGAAACACCATATATTTT
TRBD2 NA TRBJ2-4 TRBV5-1 CASSLDVRGGADIQYF TGCGCCAGCAGCTTGGATGTTCGCGGGGGGGCCGACATTCAGTACTTC
TRBD1 NA TRBJ1-2 TRBV6-5 CASSSTGTGNGYTF TGTGCCAGCAGTTCAACCGGGACAGGGAATGGCTACACCTTC